The rows below give T cell receptor beta chains drawn from one sample of a study of CD8 T cells in Susac syndrome. TCRdb independently ran MiXCR on the immunoSEQ multiplex PCR reads; one entry per CDR3 protein. The table includes 130,000 to 150,000 distinct CDR3 sequences, almost 96% detected once. The specimen sequenced was CD4+ T cells from PBMCs. These TCRs come from a human donor with Susac syndrome. Each CDR3 is given with its conserved first and last residue.

V,J,CDR3
TRBV4-1,TRBJ2-7,CASSQDRGIEQYF
TRBV19,TRBJ2-7,CASSRAGTASYEQYF
TRBV12-3/TRBV12-4,TRBJ1-4,CASSLRSEKLFF
TRBV11-2,TRBJ2-1,CASSQGGPSNEQFF
TRBV5-1,TRBJ2-7,CASSLASGTGNYEQYF
TRBV6-6,TRBJ2-7,CASTRGHSYEQYF
TRBV20-1,TRBJ2-5,CSARLGQGGTQYF
TRBV24-1,TRBJ2-1,CATSETAGGVMDEQFF
TRBV7-6,TRBJ2-7,CASSLRQSGRYEQYF
TRBV27,TRBJ2-3,CASSLRSRDHNSTDTQYF
TRBV5-4,TRBJ2-7,CASSPLSGGVPYEQYF
TRBV20-1,TRBJ1-1,CSAGRDRVTFTEAFF
TRBV29-1,TRBJ1-1,CSVVYLWMNTEAFF
TRBV11-2,TRBJ2-7,CASSLDQTPSYEQYF
TRBV20-1,TRBJ1-5,CSATRGGNQPQHF
TRBV18,TRBJ2-2,CASSPLGDVRSRGWGTGELFF
TRBV3-1,TRBJ1-4,CASSQATGVKKLFF
TRBV21-1,TRBJ2-4,CASSWGPGPGMNIQYF
TRBV27,TRBJ2-3,CASSRRADTQYF
TRBV27,TRBJ1-2,CASPRTGDGYTF
TRBV20-1,TRBJ1-1,CRPSTWRPEAFF
TRBV14,TRBJ1-4,CASSQLTFEKLFF
TRBV7-2,TRBJ2-7,CASSPLWEQYF
TRBV7-9,TRBJ2-7,CASQRGTSRSYEQYF
TRBV29-1,TRBJ1-2,CSVEDEPGRIPGYTF
TRBV9,TRBJ2-4,CASSVVAGGPSGNIQYF
TRBV18,TRBJ1-5,CASSLRQGSNQPQHF
TRBV20-1,TRBJ2-7,CSARAPGLGPYEQYF
TRBV4-1,TRBJ1-5,CASSQEGLGQTGQPQHF
TRBV25-1,TRBJ1-1,CASSPARGATEAFF
TRBV3-1,TRBJ2-3,CASSQDPDTQYF
TRBV11-2,TRBJ2-7,CASSLLGGSSYEQYF
TRBV13,TRBJ2-3,CASSIRTDTQYF
TRBV29-1,TRBJ2-5,CSVRGAQTQYF
TRBV28,TRBJ1-5,CASTSVDQPQHF
TRBV19,TRBJ1-6,CASSPQQVTNSPLHF
TRBV4-2,TRBJ2-7,CASSQGALGGKAEQYF
TRBV7-6,TRBJ2-7,CASSRDNSYEQYF
TRBV28,TRBJ2-7,CASSSDHLIGQQYF
TRBV6-1,TRBJ2-1,CASPGILAGGLNEQFF
TRBV6-5,TRBJ1-1,CASTPRQENTEAFF
TRBV6-5,TRBJ2-6,CAAGSGLSGANVLTF
TRBV29-1,TRBJ1-1,CSVAGQPNTEAFF
TRBV23-1,TRBJ1-2,CASSQSRVRRGQGGYTF
TRBV14,TRBJ2-2,CASSQYWKGATGELFF
TRBV12-5,TRBJ2-1,CASGLVLSGRSISYNEQFF
TRBV3-1,TRBJ2-7,CASSRRTGSYEQYF
TRBV6-6,TRBJ2-5,CASTYEPRVETQYF